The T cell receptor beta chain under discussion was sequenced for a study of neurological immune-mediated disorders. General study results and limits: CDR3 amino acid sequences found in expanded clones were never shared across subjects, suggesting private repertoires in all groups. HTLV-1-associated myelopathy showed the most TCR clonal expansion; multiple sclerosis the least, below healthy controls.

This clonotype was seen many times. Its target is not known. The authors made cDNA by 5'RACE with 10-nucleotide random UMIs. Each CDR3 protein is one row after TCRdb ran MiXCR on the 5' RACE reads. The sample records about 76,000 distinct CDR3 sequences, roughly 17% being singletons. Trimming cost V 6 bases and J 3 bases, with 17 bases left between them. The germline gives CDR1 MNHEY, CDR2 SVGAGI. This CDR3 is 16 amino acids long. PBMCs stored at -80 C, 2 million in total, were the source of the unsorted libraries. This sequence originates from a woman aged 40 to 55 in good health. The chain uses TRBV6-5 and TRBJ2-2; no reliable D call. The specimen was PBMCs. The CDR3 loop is CASSRRSGQYTGELFF. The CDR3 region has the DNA TGTGCCAGCAGCCGACGCTCGGGCCAGTACACCGGGGAGCTGTTTTTT.